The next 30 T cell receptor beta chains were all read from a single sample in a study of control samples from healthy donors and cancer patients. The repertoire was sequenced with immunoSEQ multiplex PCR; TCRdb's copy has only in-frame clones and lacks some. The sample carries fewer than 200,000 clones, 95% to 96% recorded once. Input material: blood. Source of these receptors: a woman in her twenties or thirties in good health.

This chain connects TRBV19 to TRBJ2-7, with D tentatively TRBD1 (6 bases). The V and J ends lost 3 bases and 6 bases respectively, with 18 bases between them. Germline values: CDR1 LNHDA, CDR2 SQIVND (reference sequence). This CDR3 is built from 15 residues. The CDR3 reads CASSIHRAPTTEQYF. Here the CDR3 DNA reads TGTGCCAGTAGTATCCACAGGGCCCCCACGACCGAGCAGTACTTC.

In DNA, the CDR3 is TGTGCCAGCAGTCAACAGGGGAAAACGCAGTATTTT. Its protein is CASSQQGKTQYF. This chain connects TRBV11-1 to TRBJ2-3, with 7 bases matching TRBD1. This CDR3 has 12 amino acids. Germline-derived CDR1 and CDR2 are SGHAT and FQDESV (reference sequence). J was trimmed by 9 bases and V by 6 bases; bases with no gene match: 6. Full variable domain (remainder filled in from reference TRBV11-1 and TRBJ2-3): EAEVAQSPRYKITEKSQAVAFWCDPISGHATLYWYRQILGQGPELLVQFQDESVVDDSQLPKDRFSAERLKGVDSTLKIQPAELGDSAMYLCASSQQGKTQYFGPGTRLTVL.

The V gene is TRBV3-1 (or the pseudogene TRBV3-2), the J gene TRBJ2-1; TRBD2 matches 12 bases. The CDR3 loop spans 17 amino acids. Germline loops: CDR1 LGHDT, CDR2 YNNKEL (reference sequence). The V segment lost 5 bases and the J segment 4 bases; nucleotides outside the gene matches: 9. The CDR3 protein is CASSEGEGLAGYNEQFF. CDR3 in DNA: TGTGCCAGCAGCGAAGGTGAGGGACTAGCGGGTTACAATGAGCAGTTCTTC.

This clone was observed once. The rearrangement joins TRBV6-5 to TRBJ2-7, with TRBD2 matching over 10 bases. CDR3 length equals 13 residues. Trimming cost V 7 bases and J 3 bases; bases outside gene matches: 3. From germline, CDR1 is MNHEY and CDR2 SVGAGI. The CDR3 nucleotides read TGTGCCAGCACCTGGACTAGCGGCTACGAGCAGTACTTC. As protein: CASTWTSGYEQYF.

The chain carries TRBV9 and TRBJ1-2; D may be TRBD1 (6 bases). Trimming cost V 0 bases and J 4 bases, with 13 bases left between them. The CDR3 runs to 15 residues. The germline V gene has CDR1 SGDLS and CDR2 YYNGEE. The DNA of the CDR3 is TGTGCCAGCAGCGTAGCTGAGGGGGACACCTATGGCTACACCTTC. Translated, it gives CASSVAEGDTYGYTF.

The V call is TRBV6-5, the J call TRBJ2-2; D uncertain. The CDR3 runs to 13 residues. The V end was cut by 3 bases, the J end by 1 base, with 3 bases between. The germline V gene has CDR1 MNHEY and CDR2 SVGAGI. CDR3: CASSYKNTGELFF. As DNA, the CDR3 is TGTGCCAGCAGTTATAAGAACACCGGGGAGCTGTTTTTT.

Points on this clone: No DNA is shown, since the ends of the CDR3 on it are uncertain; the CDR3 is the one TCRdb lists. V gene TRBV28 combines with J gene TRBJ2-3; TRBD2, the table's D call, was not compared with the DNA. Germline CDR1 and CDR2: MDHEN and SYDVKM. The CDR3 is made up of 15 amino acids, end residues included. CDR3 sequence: CASSSSRFSTDTQYF.

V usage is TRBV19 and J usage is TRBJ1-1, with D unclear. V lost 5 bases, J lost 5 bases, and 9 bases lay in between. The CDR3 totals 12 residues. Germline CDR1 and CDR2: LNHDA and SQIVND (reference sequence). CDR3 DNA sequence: TGTGCCAGTAGTCGCGGCCTGACTGAAGCTTTCTTT. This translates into CASSRGLTEAFF.

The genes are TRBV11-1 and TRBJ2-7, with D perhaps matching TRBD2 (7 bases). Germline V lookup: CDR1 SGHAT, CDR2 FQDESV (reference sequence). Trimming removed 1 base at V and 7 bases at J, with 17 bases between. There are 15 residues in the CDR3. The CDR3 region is CASSLEAGAWVEQYF. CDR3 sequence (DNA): TGTGCCAGCAGCTTAGAGGCGGGGGCCTGGGTGGAGCAGTACTTC.

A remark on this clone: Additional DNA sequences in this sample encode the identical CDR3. This CDR3 is CASSFSGSTEAFF. CDR3 nucleotides: TGTGCCAGCAGTTTTTCCGGGTCCACTGAAGCTTTCTTT. This chain joins TRBV27 and TRBJ1-1, with D hard to call. The CDR3 runs to 13 residues. Germline V gene sequence: CDR1 MNHEY, CDR2 SMNVEV (reference sequence). V gave up 3 bases and J gave up 4 bases, with 9 bases separating them.

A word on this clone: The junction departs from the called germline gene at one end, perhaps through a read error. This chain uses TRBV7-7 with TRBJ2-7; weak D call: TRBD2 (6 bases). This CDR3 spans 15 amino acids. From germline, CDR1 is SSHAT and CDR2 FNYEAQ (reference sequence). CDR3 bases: TGTGCTAGCAGCTTAGCGGCCGGGGGAGAAAGGGAGCAGTACTTC. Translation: CASSLAAGGEREQYF.

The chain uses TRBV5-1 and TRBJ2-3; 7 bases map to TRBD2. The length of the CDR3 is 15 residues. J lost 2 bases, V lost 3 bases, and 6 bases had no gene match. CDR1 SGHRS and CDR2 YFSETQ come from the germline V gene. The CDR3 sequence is CASSWGLTHTDTQYF. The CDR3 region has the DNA TGCGCCAGCAGCTGGGGACTAACGCACACAGATACGCAGTATTTT.

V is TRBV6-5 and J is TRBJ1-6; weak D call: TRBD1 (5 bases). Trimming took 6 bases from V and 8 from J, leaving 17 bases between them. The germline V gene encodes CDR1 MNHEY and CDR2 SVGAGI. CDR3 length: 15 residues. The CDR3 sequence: CASRVDIGVDSPLHF. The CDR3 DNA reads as TGTGCCAGCAGAGTCGACATAGGGGTGGATTCACCCCTCCACTTT.

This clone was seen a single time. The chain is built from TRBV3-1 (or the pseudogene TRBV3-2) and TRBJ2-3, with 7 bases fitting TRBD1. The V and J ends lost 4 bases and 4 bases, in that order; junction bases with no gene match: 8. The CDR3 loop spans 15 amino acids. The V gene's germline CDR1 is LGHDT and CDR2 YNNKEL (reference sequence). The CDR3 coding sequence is TGTGCCAGCAGCCCAAGGGGGCCACCCCCAGATACGCAGTATTTT. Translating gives CASSPRGPPPDTQYF.

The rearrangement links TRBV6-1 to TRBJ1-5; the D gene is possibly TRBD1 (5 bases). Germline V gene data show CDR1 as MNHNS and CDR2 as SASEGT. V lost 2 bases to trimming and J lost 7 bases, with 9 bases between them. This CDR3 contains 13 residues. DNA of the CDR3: TGTGCCAGCAGTGAAAAGGGGTACCAGCCCCAGCATTTT. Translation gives CASSEKGYQPQHF.

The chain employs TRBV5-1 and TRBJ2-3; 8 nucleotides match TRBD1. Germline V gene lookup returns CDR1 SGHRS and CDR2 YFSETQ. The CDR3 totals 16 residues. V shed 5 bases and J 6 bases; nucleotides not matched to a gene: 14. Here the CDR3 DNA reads TGCGCCAGCAGAGCCCAGACAGGGGCCTTACTGGATACGCAGTATTTT. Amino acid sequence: CASRAQTGALLDTQYF.

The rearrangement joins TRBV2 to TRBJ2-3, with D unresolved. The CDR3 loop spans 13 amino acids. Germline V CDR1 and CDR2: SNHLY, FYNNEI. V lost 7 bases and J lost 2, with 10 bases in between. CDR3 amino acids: CASNLINTDTQYF. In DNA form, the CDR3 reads TGTGCCAGCAATCTCATCAACACAGATACGCAGTATTTT.

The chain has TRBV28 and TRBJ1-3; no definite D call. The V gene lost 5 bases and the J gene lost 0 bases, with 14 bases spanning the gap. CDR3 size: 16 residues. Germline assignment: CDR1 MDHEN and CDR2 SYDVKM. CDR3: CASSPGAGRSGNTIYF. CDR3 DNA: TGTGCCAGCAGTCCCGGCGCGGGCCGCTCTGGAAACACCATATATTTT.

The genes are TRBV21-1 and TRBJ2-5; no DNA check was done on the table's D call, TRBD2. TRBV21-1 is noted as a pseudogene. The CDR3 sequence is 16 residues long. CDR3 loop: CASSKIVKGSGETQYF. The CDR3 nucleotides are TGTGCCAGCAGCAAAATCGTGAAGGGCTCGGGGGAGACCCAGTACTTC.

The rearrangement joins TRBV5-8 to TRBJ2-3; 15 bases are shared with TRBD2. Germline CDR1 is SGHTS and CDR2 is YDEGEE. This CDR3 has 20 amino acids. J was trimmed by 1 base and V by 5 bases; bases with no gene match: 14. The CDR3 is CASRFYVGLAGGEGTDTQYF. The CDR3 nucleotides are TGTGCCAGCAGATTTTACGTTGGACTAGCGGGAGGGGAAGGCACAGATACGCAGTATTTT.

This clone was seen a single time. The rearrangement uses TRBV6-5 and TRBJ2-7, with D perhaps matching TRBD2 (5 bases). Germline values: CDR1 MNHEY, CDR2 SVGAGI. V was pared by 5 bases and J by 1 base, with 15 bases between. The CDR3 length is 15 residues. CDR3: CASSKTVPGSYEQYF. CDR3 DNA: TGTGCCAGCAGTAAAACGGTACCGGGGTCCTACGAGCAGTACTTC.

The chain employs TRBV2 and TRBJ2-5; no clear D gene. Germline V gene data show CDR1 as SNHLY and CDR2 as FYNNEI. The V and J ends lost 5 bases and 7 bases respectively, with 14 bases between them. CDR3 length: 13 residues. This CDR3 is CASSRVQSRTQYF. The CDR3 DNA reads TGTGCCAGCAGTCGGGTCCAAAGCAGGACCCAGTACTTC.

The CDR3 is CASSLPLGGLMNTEAFF. CDR3 nucleotides: TGTGCCAGCAGTCTTCCGTTAGGGGGACTCATGAACACTGAAGCTTTCTTT. J is TRBJ1-1 and V is TRBV28; D perhaps matches TRBD1 (6 bases). CDR3 length: 17 amino acids. Germline V lookup: CDR1 MDHEN, CDR2 SYDVKM. V lost 5 bases and J 0 bases, leaving 19 bases between the germline ends.

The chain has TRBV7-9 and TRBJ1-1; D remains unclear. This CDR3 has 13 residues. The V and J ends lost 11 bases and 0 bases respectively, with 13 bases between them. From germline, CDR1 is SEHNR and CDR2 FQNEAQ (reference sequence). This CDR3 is CAARESMNTEAFF. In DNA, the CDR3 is TGTGCCGCCCGTGAGAGCATGAACACTGAAGCTTTCTTT.

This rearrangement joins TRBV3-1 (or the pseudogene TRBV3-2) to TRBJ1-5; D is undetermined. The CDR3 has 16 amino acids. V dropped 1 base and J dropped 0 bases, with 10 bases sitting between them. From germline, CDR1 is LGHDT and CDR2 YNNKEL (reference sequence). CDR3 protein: CASSQGARYSNQPQHF. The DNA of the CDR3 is TGTGCCAGCAGCCAAGGAGCCAGATATAGCAATCAGCCCCAGCATTTT.

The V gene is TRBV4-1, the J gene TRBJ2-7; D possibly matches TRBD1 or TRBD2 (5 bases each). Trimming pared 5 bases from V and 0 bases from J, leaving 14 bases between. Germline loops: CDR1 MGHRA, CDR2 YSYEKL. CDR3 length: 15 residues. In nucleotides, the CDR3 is TGCGCCAGCAGCTACGGGACCAAGAGCTCCTACGAGCAGTACTTC. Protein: CASSYGTKSSYEQYF.

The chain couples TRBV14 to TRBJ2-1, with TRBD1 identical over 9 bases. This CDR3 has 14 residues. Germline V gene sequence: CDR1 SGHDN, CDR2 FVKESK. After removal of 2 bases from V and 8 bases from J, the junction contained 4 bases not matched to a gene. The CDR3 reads CASSQRQGVDEQFF. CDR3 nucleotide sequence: TGTGCCAGCAGCCAACGACAGGGGGTGGATGAGCAGTTCTTC.

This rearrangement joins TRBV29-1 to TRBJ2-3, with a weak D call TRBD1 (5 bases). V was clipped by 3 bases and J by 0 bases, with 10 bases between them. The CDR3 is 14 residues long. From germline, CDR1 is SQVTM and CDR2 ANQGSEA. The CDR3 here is CSVEGHTSTDTQYF. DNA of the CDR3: TGCAGCGTTGAGGGGCACACCAGCACAGATACGCAGTATTTT.

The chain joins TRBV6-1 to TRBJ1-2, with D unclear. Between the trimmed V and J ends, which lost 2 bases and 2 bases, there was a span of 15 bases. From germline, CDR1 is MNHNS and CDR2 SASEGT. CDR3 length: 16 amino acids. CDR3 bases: TGTGCCAGCAGTGAATCTCAGGCAGCGGCCAACTATGGCTACACCTTC. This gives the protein CASSESQAAANYGYTF.

The CDR3 bases are TGTGCCAGCAGTTCGAGCGGGAGGGCCCTCCCAGATACGCAGTATTTT. Translated: CASSSSGRALPDTQYF. The chain has TRBV2 and TRBJ2-3, with TRBD2 matching over 10 bases. Germline V gene data show CDR1 as SNHLY and CDR2 as FYNNEI. With 5 bases clipped from V and 4 bases from J, the junction kept 9 bases outside the gene matches. The CDR3 consists of 16 residues.